This T cell receptor (beta chain) stems from a study of shared clonotypes between healthy human individuals. Study-level results: Clonotype sharing among donors was expected to depend on sequencing depth.

Germline assignment: CDR1 MNHEY and CDR2 SMNVEV (reference sequence). The J segment lost 7 bases and the V segment lost 4 bases, leaving 5 bases of the junction unmatched. This CDR3 has 14 residues. On this clone: The target antigen is unknown.

TCRdb's copy holds only in-frame clones and misses some; the assay was immunoSEQ multiplex PCR. The repertoire holds more than 550,000 clones, with 90% as singletons. The sequencing input was memory CD8+ T cells from PBMCs. Subset defined: CD45RO+ cells pooled with CCR7-negative TemRA cells. V and J are TRBV27 and TRBJ1-5; TRBD1 aligns across 9 bases. The source of this sequence is a man in his late teens or twenties in good health. Some clones in this sample may be carry-over from other donors' samples. The CDR3 DNA reads TGTGCCAGCAGTTCGACAGGGGGGGAGCAGCCCCAGCATTTT. Protein sequence: CASSSTGGEQPQHF.